The entry below gives a single T cell receptor beta chain sequence along with its context. What this receptor recognizes is not known. One base away there is no much larger clone; base qualities are not given. This sample stems from a study of cytomegalovirus exposure and HLA in healthy donors (dated by TCRdb to 2017 to 2019). In the study overall: An earlier analysis of approximately 550 of the donors reported 250 to 300 Gb of sequence data and 100 million to 130 million unique TCR beta sequences from 150 million to 200 million T cells. To study patterns of TCR occurrence, a later analysis re-analyzed previously published TCR beta repertoires from around 670 donors and added high-resolution HLA genotyping. The number of typed donors differed by locus: about 620-630 for A, B, C, DRB1 and DQB1; roughly 510 for DQA1; about 600 for DPA1; and some 470 for DPB1. Donor age, sex, ethnicity and CMV serostatus were collected together with the repertoire data. The T cell repertoires of some 670 subjects were profiled by immunosequencing and related to cytomegalovirus serostatus. Class I and class II HLA loci were covered by the typing at four-digit resolution. In an earlier analysis of more than 550 of the donors, high-throughput TCR beta sequencing was used to judge whether each TCR beta V gene segment behaved as functional or pseudogenic. In a later genetic analysis, genome-wide SNP genotypes for about three fifths of the roughly 670 donors were used, and that subset was treated as a discovery cohort. Roughly 5 DR-DQ haplotypes were handled as single units for association and clustering, since linkage in the cohort was strong. Every discovery cohort repertoire had been produced on one sequencing platform. Across roughly 420 genotyped donors of the cohort, an average of about 240,000 unique TCR beta nucleotide sequences per donor were sequenced, and roughly 17% of those sequences were non-productive. In the later analysis, no new phenotypic data were used to find candidate immune exposures; instead, reliance was placed on TCR beta sequences and their occurrence across donors. About 280 gigabases of sequencing data and tens of millions of unique TCR sequences were included in an early release covering about 700 HLA-typed donors. In addition to the first cohort of hundreds of subjects, a separate validation cohort of approximately 110 different subjects was used. The study combined high-throughput TCR immunosequencing, statistical association of individual TCRs with disease status, and machine learning to predict cytomegalovirus infection status. Of the roughly 410 genotyped donors, 75% to 85% were placed in the genetic ancestry cluster associated with self-reported Caucasian donors. The study aimed to test whether signatures of past pathogen exposure could be identified by cataloging public T cell receptors. General conclusions and limits of the study: Compared with the roughly 720-donor mean, donors in an Asian-associated ancestry cluster had fewer N-insertions in productive TCRs, according to a later genetic analysis. Cytomegalovirus status was reported to be diagnosed by the classifier with high specificity and sensitivity in both the original and validation cohorts. Approximately 18 rarely observed V segments, including chromosome 9 orphons, were excluded from the earlier analysis of approximately 500 of the donors because counts were too low. In this cohort, only TCR beta chains were sequenced, and detectable features were limited by the absence of alpha or paired-chain data. Strong co-occurrence of HLA alleles, especially DR and DQ, made assigning TCR associations to individual alleles difficult. A cluster of highly shared sequence variants was judged likely to be a technical artifact of the sequencing pipeline. In a later analysis, HLA-associated TCR beta chains showed more clonal expansion and lower generation probabilities than non-associated chains that were equally common. Most CMV-associated TCR beta chains appeared to be HLA-restricted in a later analysis, and the HLA associations seemed to be driven largely by CMV exposure. A later analysis found that TCR association rates varied across HLA loci, with DRB1 alleles showing the most associated TCRs and HLA-C alleles the fewest. Most TCR sequences were seen in very few donors, while some public TCRs were found in many individuals. Correlated functional status among segregating V segments might be attributable to linkage disequilibrium, but an unknown experimental factor could not be ruled out. Some IMGT-functional V segments, including TRBV6-2 and TRBV6-3, could not be told apart with the 87-base-pair reads, so those segments were excluded. In an earlier analysis of several hundred of the donors, most TCR beta V segments were observed in productive rearrangements about 87% or about 30% of the time, broadly matching IMGT annotations. The study listed 164 TCR beta chains as associated with cytomegalovirus. A few of the identified cytomegalovirus-associated TCR beta chains were confirmed in vitro to be specific for cytomegalovirus antigens. The only immune exposure information available for the cohort was CMV serostatus. Sequencing depth was assumed to be roughly uniform across donors in the presence/absence analyses, though that assumption may not hold. It was suggested by the authors that the approach could potentially be generalized to other disease states and immunological phenotypes. Because HLA typing was unavailable for some donors at each locus, only the typed subset was used in association tests. A later genetic analysis associated a missense DCLRE1C variant with V-gene and J-gene trimming of TCR beta chains, and an independent cohort replicated the association. A later analysis associated around 16,000 TCR beta sequences with specific HLA alleles at a false discovery rate of 0.05. A further reported finding was that TCR beta sequences accurately predicted the HLA-A and HLA-B alleles for most subjects in the first cohort. A later analysis reported that several top co-occurrence clusters appeared linked to parvovirus B19, influenza, CMV and Epstein-Barr virus.

Receptor libraries were prepared by the immunoSEQ multiplex PCR assay. The multiplex PCR relied on a mix of 60 forward primers for TCR Vbeta segments and 13 reverse primers for TCR Jbeta segments. A multiplex PCR assay on genomic DNA amplified the CDR3 region of rearranged TCR beta genes. The Illumina HiSeq System was used to sequence the amplified TCR beta libraries as 87-base-pair reads. The original methods were these. Across the 700 or so repertoires, a later analysis counted 80 million or so unique TCR beta chains, around 10 million of which were shared by at least two donors. To remove PCR and sequencing errors, raw reads were error-corrected and collapsed into unique sequences using a nearest-neighbor algorithm that merged closely related sequences. Alignment of CDR3 sequences to IMGT reference sequences was used to assign V, D and J gene segments. For a sequence to be retained, a match of at least six nucleotides to both a V gene segment and a J gene segment was required. A rearrangement was called productive if the CDR3 had no stop codons and remained in frame with V and J, and every other rearrangement was called non-productive. Following IMGT convention, CDR3 was defined as the stretch from the second conserved V-encoded cysteine to the conserved J-encoded phenylalanine. The earlier analysis of some 580 of the donors excluded any sequence lacking an unambiguous match to a single V gene segment. In an earlier analysis of around 590 of the donors, a V segment was called functional when productive rearrangements were above 56.7%, and segregating when the standard deviation between donors exceeded 5%. A statistical classification framework was built to diagnose cytomegalovirus status from the catalog of TCR beta chain sequences. In a later analysis, V and J genes were assigned by comparing TCR nucleotide sequences against IMGT/GENE-DB human TR gene sequences. Using the TCRdist pipeline, a later analysis assigned CDR3 sequences along with most-parsimonious VDJ recombination scenarios. A later analysis defined each TCR beta chain by its CDR3 amino acid sequence plus V-gene family, and excluded reads lacking a unique V-gene family. To address suspected cross-contamination and a sequencing artifact, a later analysis removed approximately 600 highly shared, low-generation-probability nucleotide sequences. A later analysis calculated a clonal expansion index for each public chain from normalized within-repertoire ranks of inferred template counts. A later analysis computed generation probabilities with a VDJ recombination model fitted to out-of-frame rearrangements, and checked the results against IGoR. Hypergeometric tests were used in a later analysis to score TCR-TCR, TCR-HLA and TCR-CMV co-occurrence, with a repertoire-size bias correction applied to the TCR pairs. False discovery rates were estimated in a later analysis by permuting HLA or CMV assignments 20 times. In a later analysis, co-occurring TCRs were grouped with DBSCAN, and TCRdist sequence similarity was added when clustering was performed within HLA-allele-positive subsets. Repertoires with fewer than 30,000 or more than 120,000 public chains were left out of co-occurrence clustering, as were about 5 repertoires with anomalous nucleotide sharing. TCRdb's version of the immuneACCESS table is confined to in-frame rearrangements and falls short of the full clone set. An unresolved V gene accounts for under half of the shortfall where checked; the remainder is of unknown origin. D and trimming were read from the DNA, whereas the V and J calls and clone size are those reported in that table. Here the sample has 200,000 to 250,000 clones; 65% to 80% occur a single time. The leading ten clones occupy around 1.7% of the sample.

For this chain, trimming is 4 bases at the V end and 7 bases at the J end, and the number of junction bases without a gene match is 6. Including cysteine and phenylalanine, the CDR3 has 14 amino acids. Only the CDR3 part of the read is kept: 42 bases, read in frame from the first base. As encoded in the germline V gene, CDR1 is SGHRS while CDR2 is YFSETQ. The cohort was made up of approximately 670 healthy bone marrow donors. At the time of sampling, all cohort members were nominally healthy, though unrecorded immune exposures were likely present. The donor was CMV seronegative and was included in the group of over 300 seronegative cohort members. A peripheral blood sample was collected from each donor, and TCR beta sequencing was performed on peripheral blood mononuclear cells. Genomic DNA was extracted from the blood cell samples with the Qiagen DNeasy Blood Extraction Kit.

The sample was PBMCs. The chain employs TRBV5-1 and TRBJ2-1, with 9 bases matching TRBD2. The sequence was collected from a man aged 50 or older in good health and CMV-seronegative. At the DNA level, the sequence is TGCGCCAGCAGCGGCGGGAGGGCCGGTAATGAGCAGTTCTTC. Its translation reads: CASSGGRAGNEQFF.